This TCR beta chain is from a study of T-cell reconstitution after alpha-beta-depleted transplantation in children. General study points: Approximately two months post-transplant, alpha-beta T cells reportedly originated from several hundred expanded graft clones. The authors attributed T-cell counts and diversity one year after transplant mostly to newly produced T cells. Surviving recipient T cells and intrathymic progenitors accounted for some patients' high TCRbeta diversity at day 60.

This clonotype was found many times. Its antigen is not identified. Molecular barcoding with unique molecular identifiers was used for the TCRbeta library. From the PCR reads, TCRdb called clonotypes with MiXCR, one entry per CDR3 protein. The sample includes a few hundred thousand distinct CDR3 sequences, roughly a tenth of them seen just once. The CDR3 loop spans 15 amino acids. J was trimmed by 5 bases and V by 5 bases; bases with no gene match: 8. Germline assignment: CDR1 LNHDA and CDR2 SQIVND (reference sequence). This sample comprised PBMCs, obtained before TCRalphabeta/CD19-depleted stem cell transplant. V is TRBV19 and J is TRBJ2-2; TRBD2 aligns across 7 bases. The receptor was isolated from a boy in the first two years of life with acute myeloid leukemia, due to receive a stem cell transplant. The CDR3 DNA is TGTGCCAGTAGTCTCGGGGGGAGTCGGACCGGGGAGCTGTTTTTT. Translation gives CASSLGGSRTGELFF.